The TCR beta chain under discussion was sequenced for a study of identical twins. Study results and caveats: For out-of-frame alpha sequences shared by twins, low generation probability was in excess.

On this clonotype: Its antigen is unidentified.

TCRdb passed the 5' RACE reads through MiXCR, listing each CDR3 protein once. Counted here are some 330,000 distinct CDR3 sequences, 9% occurring once; the ten biggest clones make up roughly 8.9%. Germline V gene data show CDR1 as MGHRA and CDR2 as YSYEKL. With 0 bases removed from V and 7 bases from J, the gap between germline ends came to 15 bases. This CDR3 has 16 amino acids. This clonotype was obtained from a woman aged 50 to 65 in good health. Source material: naive T cells sorted from blood. The rearrangement joins TRBV4-1 to TRBJ1-4; a possible D gene is TRBD1 (6 bases). Here the CDR3 reads CASSQETGIRGEKLFF. Here the CDR3 DNA reads TGCGCCAGCAGCCAAGAAACAGGGATAAGGGGTGAAAAACTGTTTTTT.